These 14 T cell receptor beta chains came from one sample sequenced in a study of shared clonotypes between healthy human individuals. TCRdb keeps only in-frame clones here, not all; method: immunoSEQ multiplex PCR. The data show hundreds of thousands of clones, 90% to 97% seen once. Sequencing used naive CD4+ T cells sorted from blood. As for subset: CD45RA+ positively selected. These receptors were taken from a woman younger than 45 in good health.

The J gene is TRBJ2-7, the V gene TRBV7-7, with D perhaps matching TRBD1 (5 bases). Germline V CDR1 and CDR2: SSHAT, FNYEAQ (reference sequence). The CDR3 spans 13 residues. V lost 5 bases, J lost 3 bases, and 11 bases lay in between. As DNA, the CDR3 is TGTGCCAGCAGCCCAATCGACAGCTACGAGCAGTACTTC. Translating it yields CASSPIDSYEQYF.

This rearrangement joins TRBV10-3 to TRBJ2-7; D may be TRBD2 (6 bases). The germline V and J ends were trimmed by 6 bases and 2 bases, with 14 bases remaining between them. Germline V lookup: CDR1 ENHRY, CDR2 SYGVKD. This CDR3 region has 14 residues. The CDR3 DNA is TGTGCCATCAGCCTAACTAGCAGCACCTACGAGCAGTACTTC. Translating gives CAISLTSSTYEQYF.

This clone has just one count. V usage is TRBV28 and J usage is TRBJ2-7; tentative D call: TRBD1 (5 bases). The CDR3 covers 14 residues. Trimming removed 6 bases at V and 2 bases at J, with 14 bases between. Germline CDR1 is MDHEN and CDR2 is SYDVKM. The CDR3 sequence: CASRTQGDPYEQYF. CDR3 DNA: TGTGCCAGCAGGACGCAGGGTGATCCCTACGAGCAGTACTTC.

The genes are TRBV9 and TRBJ2-5; 7 nucleotides match TRBD1. V lost 3 bases and J lost 4; bases outside the gene matches: 6. CDR1 is SGDLS, CDR2 YYNGEE, per germline. The CDR3 contains 14 residues. The CDR3 sequence: CASSATGQAETQYF. CDR3 nucleotides: TGTGCCAGCAGCGCCACTGGACAGGCAGAGACCCAGTACTTC.

The chain combines TRBV5-1 with TRBJ2-1; weak D call: TRBD2 (6 bases). Germline V gene sequence: CDR1 SGHRS, CDR2 YFSETQ. V was trimmed by 4 bases and J by 3 bases, leaving 14 bases between them. The CDR3 totals 15 residues. DNA of the CDR3: TGCGCCAGCAGCGAGGGAGGCCTCTTCTACAATGAGCAGTTCTTC. Its translation: CASSEGGLFYNEQFF. The variable domain in full, with the rest retrieved from reference TRBV5-1 and TRBJ2-1, is KAGVTQTPRYLIKTRGQQVTLSCSPISGHRSVSWYQQTPGQGLQFLFEYFSETQRNKGNFPGRFSGRQFSNSRSEMNVSTLELGDSALYLCASSEGGLFYNEQFFGPGTRLTVL.

CDR3 in amino acids: CASRETGAAYGYTF. As DNA, the CDR3 is TGTGCCAGCAGGGAGACAGGTGCGGCCTATGGCTACACCTTC. The rearrangement uses TRBV28 and TRBJ1-2; the D gene is possibly TRBD1 (6 bases). Germline V gene lookup returns CDR1 MDHEN and CDR2 SYDVKM. Trimming shortened V by 6 bases and J by 4 bases, and 15 bases separated the two germline ends. The CDR3 is made up of 14 amino acids.

The table lists this clone with a count of one. The rearrangement uses TRBV18 and TRBJ2-7; TRBD1 might be the D (5 bases). Trimming shortened V by 2 bases and J by 3 bases, and 11 bases separated the two germline ends. This CDR3 region has 14 residues. The germline CDR1 and CDR2 sequences are KGHSH and LQKENI. CDR3: CASSPAGPIYEQYF. In DNA form, the CDR3 reads TGTGCCAGCTCACCAGCAGGGCCTATCTACGAGCAGTACTTC. The whole variable domain, remainder taken from reference TRBV18 and TRBJ2-7, is NAGVMQNPRHLVRRRGQEARLRCSPMKGHSHVYWYRQLPEEGLKFMVYLQKENIIDESGMPKERFSAEFPKEGPSILRIQQVVRGDSAAYFCASSPAGPIYEQYFGPGTRLTVT.

The rearrangement links TRBV25-1 to TRBJ2-1, with 11 nucleotides matching TRBD2. CDR3 length: 17 amino acids. CDR1 and CDR2 (germline): MGHDK, SYGVNS. Germline trimming cut 5 bases from V and 5 bases from J; bases unmatched to any gene: 11. CDR3 sequence (DNA): TGTGCCAGCAGTCCGCGGGGGGGGACTAGCGGAAACAATGAGCAGTTCTTC. Protein sequence: CASSPRGGTSGNNEQFF.

This clone was recorded once. V is TRBV6-1 and J is TRBJ2-5; TRBD1 matches at 9 bases. Germline CDR1 reads MNHNS; CDR2 reads SASEGT. The trim removed 7 bases at V and 2 bases at J, leaving 8 bases unmatched. The CDR3 consists of 15 residues. The CDR3 loop reads CASTMDRGYQETQYF. CDR3 nucleotides: TGTGCCAGCACTATGGACAGGGGATATCAAGAGACCCAGTACTTC.

J is TRBJ2-2 and V is TRBV11-2, with no clear D. The CDR3 contains 13 residues. Trimming pared 1 base from V and 6 bases from J, leaving 6 bases between. Germline CDR1 reads SGHAT; CDR2 reads FQNNGV. This chain's CDR3 is CASSLGVAGELFF. Written as DNA, the CDR3 is TGTGCCAGCAGCTTAGGCGTGGCCGGGGAGCTGTTTTTT.

This rearrangement joins TRBV30 to TRBJ1-4; 8 bases match TRBD1. The germline CDR1 and CDR2 sequences are GTSNPN and SVGIG (reference sequence). J was trimmed by 6 bases and V by 3 bases; bases with no gene match: 3. This CDR3 comprises 13 residues. CDR3 loop: CAWRTGGYEKLFF. In DNA, the CDR3 is TGTGCCTGGAGAACAGGGGGGTATGAAAAACTGTTTTTT.

The chain employs TRBV7-3 and TRBJ2-7, with 7 bases aligning to TRBD2. The J segment lost 4 bases and the V segment lost 3 bases, leaving 9 bases of the junction unmatched. Germline V lookup: CDR1 SGHTA, CDR2 FQGTGA. This CDR3 is built from 15 residues. The CDR3 protein is CASSFQAGSGYEQYF. CDR3 in DNA: TGTGCCAGCAGCTTCCAAGCGGGAAGCGGGTACGAGCAGTACTTC.

The V and J genes are TRBV7-3 and TRBJ2-1; a possible D gene is TRBD2 (5 bases). Looked up from germline, CDR1 is SGHTA and CDR2 is FQGTGA. Trimming removed 8 bases at V and 4 bases at J, with 12 bases between. There are 13 residues in the CDR3. CDR3 region: CASRGGEYNEQFF. CDR3 DNA: TGTGCCAGCCGGGGTGGTGAGTACAATGAGCAGTTCTTC.

The chain carries TRBV9 and TRBJ2-5; 7 bases map to TRBD2. Trimming at V came to 0 bases and at J to 3 bases, leaving 11 bases not matched to a gene. The CDR3 has 17 residues. Germline CDR1 is SGDLS and CDR2 is YYNGEE. The CDR3 nucleotides read TGTGCCAGCAGCGTAGGGTTTCGGGGAGGGGTTGAAGAGACCCAGTACTTC. As protein: CASSVGFRGGVEETQYF.